One sample yielded the 8 T cell receptor beta chains listed below, sequenced in a study of tumor and adjacent non-tumor tissue in lung cancer. The template was RNA from unsorted bulk tissue. This non-tumor lung sample came from over 3 cm beyond the tumor edge. The library came from three nested PCR rounds adapted from ARM-PCR protocols. Via MiXCR, TCRdb re-called the multiplex PCR reads, giving one row per CDR3 protein. This table holds roughly 67,000 distinct CDR3 sequences, under 80% found once. Sequenced material: distant non-tumor lung tissue. These receptors were collected from a man in his sixties with non-small cell lung cancer.

As regards this clonotype: At one end the junction does not follow the germline gene, possibly because of a read error. The chain carries TRBV24-1 and TRBJ2-3; a possible D gene is TRBD1 (6 bases). The CDR3 runs 14 residues. Per germline, CDR1 KGHDR and CDR2 SFDVKD. This chain's CDR3 is CITSETGSTDTQYF. CDR3 sequence (DNA): TGTATCACCAGTGAAACAGGGAGCACAGATACGCAGTACTTT.

A few counts support this clonotype. This may arise from a read error, as a much more abundant clone is one base away. The chain is built from TRBV20-1 and TRBJ2-2; TRBD2 matches at 16 bases. CDR1 is DFQATT and CDR2 is SNEGSKA in the germline V gene (reference sequence). The CDR3 has 17 amino acids. V dropped 7 bases and J dropped 7; count of bases not matched to a gene: 12. CDR3 nucleotides: TGCAGTGTTTCCGGGACTAGCGGGAGGGCCCCCGGCGGGGAGCTGTTTTTT. Translation: CSVSGTSGRAPGGELFF.

A few counts support this clonotype. One end of the junction does not line up with germline, which may come from a read error. V and J are TRBV29-1 and TRBJ2-1; TRBD2 matches 12 bases. The length of the CDR3 is 15 residues. Looked up from germline, CDR1 is SQVTM and CDR2 is ANQGSEA. The CDR3 loop is CSVEGPSGREGEQFF. In DNA, the CDR3 is TGTAGCGTTGAAGGGCCTAGCGGGAGGGAAGGTGAGCAGTTCTTC.

The count of this clonotype is one. A much larger clone lies a single base off, so this may be a read error. This is likely a read error, given that the CDR3 carries no conserved phenylalanine or tryptophan at its end. The gene calls are TRBV28 and TRBJ2-7; D is ambiguous. Trimming took off 5 bases at V and 3 bases at J, with 5 bases between the two ends. Germline CDR1 is MDHEN and CDR2 is SYDVKM. The CDR3 length is 11 residues. In DNA, the CDR3 is TGTGCCAGCAGTACTGGCTACGAGCAGTACCTC. This sequence encodes CASSTGYEQYL.

The V gene is TRBV5-1, the J gene TRBJ2-7, with D unresolved. The CDR3 is 14 residues long. Germline values: CDR1 SGHRS, CDR2 YFSETQ. Between the trimmed V and J ends, which lost 4 bases and 6 bases, there was a span of 17 bases. The CDR3 is CASSRRGSNGEQYF. The CDR3 DNA is TGCGCCAGCAGCCGTCGTGGAAGTAATGGCGAGCAGTACTTC.

Turning to this clonotype: A read error may produce the germline difference seen at one junction end. This rearrangement joins TRBV6-5 to TRBJ2-7; 7 bases align to TRBD2. CDR1 and CDR2 from the germline V gene are MNHEY and SVGAGI. This CDR3 spans 15 amino acids. This CDR3 is CASGYSMRETAEQYF. The CDR3 coding sequence is TGTGCCAGCGGTTACTCGATGCGGGAGACGGCCGAGCAATACTTC.

This clonotype was detected many times. The gene calls are TRBV29-1 and TRBJ2-1; D not resolved. CDR1 SQVTM and CDR2 ANQGSEA come from the germline V gene. Trimming cost V 0 bases and J 7 bases, with 10 bases left between them. The CDR3 is made up of 13 amino acids. The DNA for the CDR3 is TGCAGCGTTGAAGACCCCCTAGGGAATGAGCAGTTCTTC. It is translated as CSVEDPLGNEQFF.

V is TRBV7-8 and J is TRBJ2-7, with 7 bases identical to TRBD2. The germline V gene has CDR1 SGHVS and CDR2 FQNEAQ. Losses at the gene ends were 11 bases for V and 3 bases for J; bases not matched to a gene: 10. This CDR3 has 13 residues. The CDR3: CACITGLDYEQYF. The CDR3, as DNA: TGTGCCTGTATTACCGGACTAGACTACGAGCAGTACTTC.